Listed below are T cell receptor beta chains from one sample, sequenced in a study of cytomegalovirus exposure and HLA in healthy donors. Sequenced by immunoSEQ multiplex PCR; TCRdb stores in-frame clones only, minus some. The sample holds approximately 130,000 clones, about 70% seen once. The sequenced sample was PBMCs. All receptors come from a woman aged 60-75 years in good health and CMV-seropositive. Each CDR3 is given with its conserved first and last residue. A D gene is named only where the DNA matches it firmly. The size of a clone is reported for some rows only, either as once, few or many, or as a class for expanded clones.

CDR3 DNA: TGTGCCAGCAGCCAATCGATAGGGACAGGGGTCTACACCTTC
CDR3 protein: CASSQSIGTGVYTF
V gene: TRBV16
J gene: TRBJ1-2
clone size: NA
D gene: TRBD1

CDR3 DNA: TGTGCCAGCAGCCCTCGTTTAATTTCACCCCTCCACTTT
CDR3 protein: CASSPRLISPLHF
V gene: TRBV9
J gene: TRBJ1-6
clone size: once
D gene: NA

CDR3 DNA: TGTGCCAGCTCATCACGGACTAGCGTGGGAGATACGCAGTATTTT
CDR3 protein: CASSSRTSVGDTQYF
V gene: TRBV18
J gene: TRBJ2-3
clone size: NA
D gene: TRBD2

CDR3 DNA: TGTGCCAGCAGCTCGGAGCCCGGGAGGAACACTGAAGCTTTCTTT
CDR3 protein: CASSSEPGRNTEAFF
V gene: TRBV5-4
J gene: TRBJ1-1
clone size: NA
D gene: NA

CDR3 DNA: TGTGCCAGCCGTGTAACGGTCCAGGGTAATTCACCCCTCCACTTT
CDR3 protein: CASRVTVQGNSPLHF
V gene: TRBV6-6
J gene: TRBJ1-6
clone size: NA
D gene: NA

CDR3 DNA: TGTGCCAGCCGCGGACTAGCGGGCACAGATACGCAGTATTTT
CDR3 protein: CASRGLAGTDTQYF
V gene: TRBV6-6
J gene: TRBJ2-3
clone size: once
D gene: TRBD2

CDR3 DNA: TGTGCCACCAGCAGAGATCCTACGGTGGCTAACTATGGCTACACCTTC
CDR3 protein: CATSRDPTVANYGYTF
V gene: TRBV15
J gene: TRBJ1-2
clone size: few
D gene: NA

CDR3 DNA: TGTGCCAGCAGCCCCCGGACAGCTACCTACGAGCAGTACTTC
CDR3 protein: CASSPRTATYEQYF
V gene: TRBV13
J gene: TRBJ2-7
clone size: NA
D gene: NA

CDR3 DNA: TGTGCCAGCAGCGCCCCAGGGAGGTCCTACGAGCAGTACTTC
CDR3 protein: CASSAPGRSYEQYF
V gene: TRBV9
J gene: TRBJ2-7
clone size: NA
D gene: NA

CDR3 DNA: TGCAGCGTAAACCGGGACACGGACGAAGATACGCAGTATTTT
CDR3 protein: CSVNRDTDEDTQYF
V gene: TRBV29-1
J gene: TRBJ2-3
clone size: NA
D gene: NA

CDR3 DNA: TGCAGTGTTAAAAGGGGAAGTGAGCAGTTCTTC
CDR3 protein: CSVKRGSEQFF
V gene: TRBV20-1
J gene: TRBJ2-1
clone size: NA
D gene: NA

CDR3 DNA: TGCGCCAGCAGCTTGGGGGGACTCGACAGGGCCCCCTACGAGCAGTACTTC
CDR3 protein: CASSLGGLDRAPYEQYF
V gene: TRBV5-1
J gene: TRBJ2-7
clone size: NA
D gene: NA

CDR3 DNA: TGTGCCAGTAGTATAAACCGAGATAACTATGGCTACACCTTC
CDR3 protein: CASSINRDNYGYTF
V gene: TRBV19
J gene: TRBJ1-2
clone size: once
D gene: NA

CDR3 DNA: TGTGCCAGTAGTCTGGGACAGGGGGCCTCCTACGAGCAGTACTTC
CDR3 protein: CASSLGQGASYEQYF
V gene: TRBV19
J gene: TRBJ2-7
clone size: NA
D gene: TRBD1

CDR3 DNA: TGTGCCAGTAGGCGCGGGGGGGACACAGATACGCAGTATTTT
CDR3 protein: CASRRGGDTDTQYF
V gene: TRBV19
J gene: TRBJ2-3
clone size: NA
D gene: TRBD2

CDR3 DNA: TGTGCCAGCAGTTACCCAGCCGGAGGGGTTGAAGCTTTCTTT
CDR3 protein: CASSYPAGGVEAFF
V gene: TRBV6-6
J gene: TRBJ1-1
clone size: NA
D gene: NA

CDR3 DNA: TGTGCCAGCAGCCACGAAGGGACAAATGAAAAACTGTTTTTT
CDR3 protein: CASSHEGTNEKLFF
V gene: TRBV7-9
J gene: TRBJ1-4
clone size: NA
D gene: NA

CDR3 DNA: TGTGCCAGAAGCTTAAAAGCCCATCATACTAATGAAAAACTGTTTTTT
CDR3 protein: CARSLKAHHTNEKLFF
V gene: TRBV5-3
J gene: TRBJ1-4
clone size: NA
D gene: NA

CDR3 DNA: TGCGCCAGCAGCTTGGACGGCAGGGGGCGATTTAATTCACCCCTCCACTTT
CDR3 protein: CASSLDGRGRFNSPLHF
V gene: TRBV5-1
J gene: TRBJ1-6
clone size: NA
D gene: TRBD1

CDR3 DNA: TGCGCCAGCAGCTTAGGTACGGTGACAGCCTTTGGCTATGGCTACACCTTC
CDR3 protein: CASSLGTVTAFGYGYTF
V gene: TRBV5-1
J gene: TRBJ1-2
clone size: few
D gene: NA